This T cell receptor beta chain was profiled in a study of siplizumab effects on memory and regulatory T cells (dated by TCRdb to the late 2010s). Turning to the overall study: The study examined how the anti-CD2 antibody siplizumab affects alloreactive T-cell subsets in allogeneic mixed lymphocyte reactions built from human PBMCs. General findings and caveats noted by the study authors: Whether proliferating Tregs from siplizumab cultures were suppressive was not functionally confirmed. In reactions with siplizumab, an average of about 69% of mappable alloreactive CD4+ clones were Treg-derived, compared with roughly 27% in control reactions. Compared with memory T cells, unstimulated naive T cells appeared more diverse, and naive cells seemed to make a substantial contribution to the alloresponse. About 75-96% of proliferating CD4+ or CD8+ clones could not be given a naive or memory phenotype. Sequences below about 10^-5 frequency were poorly captured, so only a minor fraction of alloreactive clones could be mapped to unstimulated subsets. Siplizumab significantly reduced the cumulative frequency of alloreactive sequences traceable to unstimulated CD4+ memory T cells.

The library was made by the immunoSEQ multiplex PCR assay. Some 100,000 TCR templates per sample were assayed by the deep sequencing platform. Genomic DNA extracted from sorted T cells was the material used for TCRbeta CDR3 sequencing. Per the source publication's procedure: The R programming language was used for clonal analysis of the TCRbeta CDR3 data. Alloreactive CD4+ and CD8+ clones were defined by comparing unstimulated samples with post-reaction CFSE-low samples. By matching sequences to the repertoires of sorted unstimulated Treg and non-Treg cells, each alloreactive CD4+ clone was assigned a regulatory or non-regulatory origin. In TCRdb, the immuneACCESS table is reduced to in-frame sequences with V and J assigned. These tables do not hold every clone; where another copy was compared, an unresolved V gene accounts for under half, and the others remain unexplained. D and trimming were read from the DNA, whereas the V and J calls and clone size are those reported in that table. In this sample the table shows approximately 100,000 clones, about 94% of which occur a single time. The top ten constitute roughly 0.16% of the sample.

CDR1 is given as MDHEN and CDR2 as SYDVKM, both from the germline V gene. The V end loses 3 bases and the J end loses 0 bases, and a stretch of 10 bases separates them. Including cysteine and phenylalanine, the CDR3 has 15 amino acids. Only the CDR3 portion is preserved as DNA: 45 bases, with reading frame beginning at the first base. About this clone: No antigen is known for it. Base quality data are lacking; no much larger clone is found one base away.

TCRbeta CDR3 sequencing was performed on sorted unstimulated T cells and on proliferating T cells recovered from mixed lymphocyte reactions. Fresh whole blood from approximately 10 HLA-typed healthy donors was used to isolate PBMCs. To map where alloreactive clones came from, CD4+ non-regulatory T cells in the unstimulated state were FACS-sorted. The receptor was isolated from a human donor in good health. Input material: non-Treg CD4+ T cells sorted from blood. The cell subset or site label here, explained by the study, means: FACS-sorted unstimulated CD4+ non-regulatory T cells. The rearranged segments are TRBV28 and TRBJ2-3; TRBD1 might be the D gene, on 6 matching bases. The nucleotide sequence is given as TGTGCCAGCAGTTTGGACAGCCCAAGCACAGATACGCAGTATTTT. Translated, it gives CASSLDSPSTDTQYF.